This note documents a single T cell receptor beta chain sequence. The target of this receptor is not known. Base quality data are lacking; no much larger clone is found one base away. V is cut by 4 bases and J by 2 bases, and the space between the germline ends is 8 bases. Including the terminal cysteine and phenylalanine, the CDR3 comprises 13 residues. Kept here is only the CDR3 DNA, which spans 39 bases and is read in frame from base 1. In the germline V gene, CDR1 corresponds to SNHLY and CDR2 to FYNNEI. TCRbeta CDR3 regions were amplified from genomic DNA using the immunoSEQ Assay, a bias-controlled multiplex PCR. Concerning the study's data processing: The number of nucleated cells in each sample was estimated by amplification of reference gene primers within the assay. Sequence reads were collapsed and filtered to measure the absolute abundance of every unique TCRbeta CDR3 rearrangement. For each sample, productive Simpson clonality was calculated by taking the square root of Simpson's diversity index across productive rearrangements. TCRdb took this table from immuneACCESS and kept in-frame rearrangements with V and J called. Such tables lack part of the clones; where checked against another copy, unresolved V genes explain under half of the gap, and the rest is unexplained. V and J calls and clone size are given by that table; D and trimming were obtained from the DNA. The sample table contains fewer than 250,000 clones; only one count was recorded for roughly 85% of them. The leading ten clones occupy 10% to 14% of the sample.

This entry belongs to a study of blood T cell repertoires in COVID-19 (dated by TCRdb to the early 2020s). Study-level background: Samples covering the acute and convalescent phases of COVID-19 were provided by collaborators in the United States, Italy and Spain. The material from the prospective study consisted of cDNA or gDNA derived from T cells, B-cell-depleted T cells, or PBMCs. The dataset comprised deeply sampled blood TCRbeta repertoires from subjects exposed to, actively infected with, or recovered from COVID-19. The repertoires were released in a freely available public database meant as a resource for research on the immune response to SARS-CoV-2. Samples came from the ongoing ImmuneRACE study (first 160 participants) plus 1,254 subjects from 6 global collaborators. Nearly every sample came with metadata listing a de-identified subject ID, COVID-19 status, age in years and sex. Where HLA class I and class II types were available, the types were taken from metadata supplied by the sample provider, not from assay-based typing.

Broader findings and caveats from the paper: Clinical and demographic metadata were provided uncurated, with the amount varying by source and participant.

Participants in the prospective study were enrolled through a virtual design, were aged roughly 18 to 100 years, and lived in roughly 24 United States geographic areas. Cohort assignment in the prospective study relied on participant-reported clinical history from a screening survey and a study questionnaire. Recovered participants in ImmuneRACE Cohort 3 were defined as having two consecutive negative NP/OP PCR tests, clearance from a healthcare professional, or resolution of symptoms. In the prospective study, whole blood, serum and a nasopharyngeal or oropharyngeal swab were collected from each participant by mobile phlebotomists. Prospective study participants could optionally give additional blood draws and questionnaires over a roughly two-month period. Before DNA extraction, prospective study blood samples were shipped either frozen or at room temperature.

This TCR derives from a man younger than 40 who had recovered from COVID-19. The receptor chain draws on TRBV2 and TRBJ1-1; no D gene can be assigned with confidence. The sample taken for sequencing was PBMCs or T cells enriched from blood (not recorded which). The DNA sequence is as follows: TGTGCCAGCAGTGCGGAGGTAAACACTGAAGCTTTCTTT. This is translated as CASSAEVNTEAFF. Reference TRBV2 and TRBJ1-1 genes cover what lies past the CDR3, so the full variable domain is EPEVTQTPSHQVTQMGQEVILRCVPISNHLYFYWYRQILGQKVEFLVSFYNNEISEKSEIFDDQFSVERPDGSNFTLKIRSTKLEDSAMYFCASSAEVNTEAFFGQGTRLTVV.